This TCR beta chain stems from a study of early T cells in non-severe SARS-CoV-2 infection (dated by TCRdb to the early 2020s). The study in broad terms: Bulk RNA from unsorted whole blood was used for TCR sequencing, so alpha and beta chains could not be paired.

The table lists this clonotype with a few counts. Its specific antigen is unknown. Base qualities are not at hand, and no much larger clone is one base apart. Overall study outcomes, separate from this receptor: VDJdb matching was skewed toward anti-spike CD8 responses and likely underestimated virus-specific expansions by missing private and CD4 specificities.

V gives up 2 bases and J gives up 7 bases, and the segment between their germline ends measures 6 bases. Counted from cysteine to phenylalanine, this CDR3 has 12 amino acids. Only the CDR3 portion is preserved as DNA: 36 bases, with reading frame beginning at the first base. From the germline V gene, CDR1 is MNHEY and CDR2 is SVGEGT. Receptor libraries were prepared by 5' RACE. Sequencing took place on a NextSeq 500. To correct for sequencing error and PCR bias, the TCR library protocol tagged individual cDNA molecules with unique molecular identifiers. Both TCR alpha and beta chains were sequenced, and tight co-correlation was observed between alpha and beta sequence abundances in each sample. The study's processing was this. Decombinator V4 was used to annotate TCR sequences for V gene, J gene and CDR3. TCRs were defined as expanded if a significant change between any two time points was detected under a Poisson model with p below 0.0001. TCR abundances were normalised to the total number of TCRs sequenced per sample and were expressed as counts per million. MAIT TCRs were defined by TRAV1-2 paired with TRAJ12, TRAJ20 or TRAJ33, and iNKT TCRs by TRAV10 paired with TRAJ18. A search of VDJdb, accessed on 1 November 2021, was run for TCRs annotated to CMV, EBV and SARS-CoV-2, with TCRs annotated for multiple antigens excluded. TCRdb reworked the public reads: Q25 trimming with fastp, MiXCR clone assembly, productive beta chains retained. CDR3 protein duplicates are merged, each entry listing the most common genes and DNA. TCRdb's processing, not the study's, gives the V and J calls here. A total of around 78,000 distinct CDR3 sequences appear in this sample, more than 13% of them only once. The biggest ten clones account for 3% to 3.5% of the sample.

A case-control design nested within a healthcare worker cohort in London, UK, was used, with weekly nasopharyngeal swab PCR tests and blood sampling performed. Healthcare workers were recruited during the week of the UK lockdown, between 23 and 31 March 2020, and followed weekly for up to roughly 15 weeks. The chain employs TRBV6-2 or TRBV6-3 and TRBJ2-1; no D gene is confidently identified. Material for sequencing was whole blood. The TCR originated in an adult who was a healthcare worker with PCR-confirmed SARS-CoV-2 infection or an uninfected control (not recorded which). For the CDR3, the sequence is CASSYHVNEQFF. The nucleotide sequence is TGTGCCAGCAGTTACCATGTGAATGAGCAGTTCTTC.